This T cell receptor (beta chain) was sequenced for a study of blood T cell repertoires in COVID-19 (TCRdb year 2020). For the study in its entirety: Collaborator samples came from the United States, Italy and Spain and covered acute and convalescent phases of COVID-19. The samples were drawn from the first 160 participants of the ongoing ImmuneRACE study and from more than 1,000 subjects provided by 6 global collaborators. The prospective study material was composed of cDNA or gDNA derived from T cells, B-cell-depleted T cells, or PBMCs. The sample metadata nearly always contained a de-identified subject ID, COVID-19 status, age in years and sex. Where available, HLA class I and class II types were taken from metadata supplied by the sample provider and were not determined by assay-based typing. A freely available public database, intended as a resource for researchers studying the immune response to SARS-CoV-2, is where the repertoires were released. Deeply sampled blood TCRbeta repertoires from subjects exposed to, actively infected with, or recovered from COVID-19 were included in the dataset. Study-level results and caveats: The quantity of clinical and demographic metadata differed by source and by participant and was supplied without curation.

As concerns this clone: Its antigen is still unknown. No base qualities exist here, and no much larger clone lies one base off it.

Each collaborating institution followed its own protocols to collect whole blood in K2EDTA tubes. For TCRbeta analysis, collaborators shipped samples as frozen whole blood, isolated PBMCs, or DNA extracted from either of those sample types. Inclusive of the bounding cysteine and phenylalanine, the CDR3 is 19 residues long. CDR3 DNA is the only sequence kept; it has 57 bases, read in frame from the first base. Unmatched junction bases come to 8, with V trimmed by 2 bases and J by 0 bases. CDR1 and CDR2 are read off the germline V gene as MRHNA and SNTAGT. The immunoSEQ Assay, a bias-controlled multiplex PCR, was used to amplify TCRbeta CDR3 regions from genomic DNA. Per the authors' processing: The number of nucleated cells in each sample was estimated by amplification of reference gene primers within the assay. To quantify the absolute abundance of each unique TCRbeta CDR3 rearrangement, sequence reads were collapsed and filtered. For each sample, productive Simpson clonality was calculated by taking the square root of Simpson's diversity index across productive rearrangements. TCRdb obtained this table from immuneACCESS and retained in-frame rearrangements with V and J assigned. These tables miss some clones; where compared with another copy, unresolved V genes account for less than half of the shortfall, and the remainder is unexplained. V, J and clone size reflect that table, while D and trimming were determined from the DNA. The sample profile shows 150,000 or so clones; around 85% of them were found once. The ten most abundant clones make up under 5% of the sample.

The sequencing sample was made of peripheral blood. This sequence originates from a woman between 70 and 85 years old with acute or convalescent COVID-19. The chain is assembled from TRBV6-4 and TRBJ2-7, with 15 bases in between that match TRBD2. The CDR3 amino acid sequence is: CASSDQGTSGRSSSYEQYF. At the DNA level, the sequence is TGTGCCAGCAGTGACCAGGGGACTAGCGGGAGGTCCAGCTCCTACGAGCAGTACTTC.